This T cell receptor (beta chain) emerged from a study of T-cell memory formation after mild COVID-19. Across the study: Among the donors, TCR clusters were largely specific to each donor. Notes on the study in general: CD4+ bias marked clones expanding day 15 to 37, unlike balanced contracting clones. Whether second-wave clones peaking at day 37 were SARS-CoV-2 specific went unconfirmed.

Only a few counts were recorded for this clonotype. Antigen unknown. The length of the CDR3 is 13 residues. V dropped 3 bases and J dropped 4; count of bases not matched to a gene: 5. Germline CDR1 is DFQATT and CDR2 is SNEGSKA (reference sequence). TCRdb re-derived calls from the 5' RACE reads in MiXCR, one entry per CDR3 protein. This sample yields a few hundred thousand distinct CDR3 sequences, of which roughly 19% are seen a single time; around 21% belongs to the top ten. The rearrangement joins TRBV20-1 to TRBJ1-2; 7 bases line up with TRBD1. This receptor was taken from a man in his late teens or twenties who had mild COVID-19 (a few samples of this study predate the infection). Cell type and time point are not known. What was sequenced was PBMCs or a T cell subset sorted from them (not recorded which). As DNA, the CDR3 is TGCAGTGCTAGGGACAGGATCTCCTATGGCTACACCTTC. This gives the protein CSARDRISYGYTF.